This T cell receptor (beta chain) was identified during a study of blood T cell repertoires in COVID-19 (dated by TCRdb to 2018 to 2020). Context from the whole study: The collaborator samples originated in the United States, Italy and Spain and spanned the acute and convalescent phases of COVID-19. The samples were drawn from the first 160 participants of the ongoing ImmuneRACE study and from about 1,200 subjects provided by 6 global collaborators. Where HLA class I and class II types were available, the types were taken from metadata supplied by the sample provider, not from assay-based typing. Nearly every sample came with metadata listing a de-identified subject ID, COVID-19 status, age in years and sex. Subjects who had been exposed to COVID-19, were actively infected with it, or had recovered from it provided the deeply sampled blood TCRbeta repertoires that made up the dataset. The material from the prospective study consisted of cDNA or gDNA derived from T cells, B-cell-depleted T cells, or PBMCs. The repertoires were released in a freely available public database intended as a resource for research on the immune response to SARS-CoV-2.

Trimming at the junction amounts to 6 bases on V and 8 bases on J, and the germline ends lie 13 bases apart. The CDR3 contains 13 residues, cysteine and phenylalanine counted. The sequence is cut down to CDR3 DNA, 39 bases in frame from base 1. Participants in the prospective study were aged 18 to 89 years, lived in 24 United States geographic areas, and enrolled through a virtual design. To assign participants to cohorts, the prospective study relied on clinical history that participants themselves reported in a screening survey and a study questionnaire. Each participant in the prospective study had whole blood, serum and a nasopharyngeal or oropharyngeal swab collected by mobile phlebotomists. Over an approximately 2-month period, participants in the prospective study had the option of providing additional blood draws and questionnaires. Blood samples from the prospective study were shipped frozen or at room temperature prior to DNA extraction.

Details on this clone: Which antigen it targets is not known. Qualities for individual bases were not recorded, and no much larger clone is one base off.

TCRbeta CDR3 regions were amplified from genomic DNA by means of the immunoSEQ Assay, a bias-controlled multiplex PCR. As for the original processing: Within the assay, amplification of reference gene primers was used to estimate how many nucleated cells each sample contained. Sequence reads were collapsed and filtered to measure the absolute abundance of every unique TCRbeta CDR3 rearrangement. For each sample, productive Simpson clonality was calculated as the square root of Simpson's diversity index across productive rearrangements. Entries here come from immuneACCESS through TCRdb and include only in-frame sequences with V and J called. Some clones fail to appear in such tables; in the studies checked, an unresolved V gene covers under half of the shortfall, and the cause of the remainder is unknown. The V and J calls and clone size were taken over from that table, and D and trimming were inferred from the DNA. This sample comprises approximately 250,000 clones, around 80% of them detected only once. Around 3.9% of the sample comes from the top ten.

On the study overall, not on this receptor specifically: How much clinical and demographic metadata was included differed by source and by participant, and the metadata was provided uncurated.

The origin of this receptor is a man between 25 and 39 years old with acute COVID-19. The sample was PBMCs or T cells enriched from blood (not recorded which). The chain is assembled from TRBV12-3 or TRBV12-4 and TRBJ1-4; a tentative D match to TRBD1 spans 6 bases. The bases read TGTGCCAGCAGACGGCAGGGGAAAGAAAAACTGTTTTTT. It codes for CASRRQGKEKLFF.